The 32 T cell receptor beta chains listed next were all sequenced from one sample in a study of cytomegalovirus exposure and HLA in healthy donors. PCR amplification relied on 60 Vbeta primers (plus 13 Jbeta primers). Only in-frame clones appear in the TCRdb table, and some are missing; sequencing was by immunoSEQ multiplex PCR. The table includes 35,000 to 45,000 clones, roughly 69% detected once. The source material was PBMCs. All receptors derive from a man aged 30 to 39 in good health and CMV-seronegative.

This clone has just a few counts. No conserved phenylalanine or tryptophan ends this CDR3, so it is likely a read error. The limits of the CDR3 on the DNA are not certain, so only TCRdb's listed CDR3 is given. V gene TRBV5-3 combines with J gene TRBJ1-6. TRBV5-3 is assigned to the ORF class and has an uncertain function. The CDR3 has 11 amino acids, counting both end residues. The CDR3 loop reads CARSIRGVTGP.

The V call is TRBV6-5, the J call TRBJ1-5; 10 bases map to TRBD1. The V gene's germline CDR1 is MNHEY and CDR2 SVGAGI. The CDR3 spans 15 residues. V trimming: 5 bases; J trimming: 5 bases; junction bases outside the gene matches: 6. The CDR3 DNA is TGTGCCAGCAGTCCAGGGGACAGGGGTTATCAGCCCCAGCATTTT. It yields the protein CASSPGDRGYQPQHF.

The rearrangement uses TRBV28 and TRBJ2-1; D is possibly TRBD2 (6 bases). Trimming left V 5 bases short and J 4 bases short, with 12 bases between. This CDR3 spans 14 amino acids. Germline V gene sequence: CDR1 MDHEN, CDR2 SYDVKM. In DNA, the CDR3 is TGTGCCAGCAGTAGAGGGACTTCTTACAATGAGCAGTTCTTC. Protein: CASSRGTSYNEQFF.

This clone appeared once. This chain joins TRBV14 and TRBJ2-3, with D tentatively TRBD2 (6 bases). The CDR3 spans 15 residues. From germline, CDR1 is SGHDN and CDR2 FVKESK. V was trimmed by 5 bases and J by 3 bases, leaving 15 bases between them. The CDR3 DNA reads TGTGCCAGCAGCGCGCCCCGGCGGGGAACAGATACGCAGTATTTT. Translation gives CASSAPRRGTDTQYF.

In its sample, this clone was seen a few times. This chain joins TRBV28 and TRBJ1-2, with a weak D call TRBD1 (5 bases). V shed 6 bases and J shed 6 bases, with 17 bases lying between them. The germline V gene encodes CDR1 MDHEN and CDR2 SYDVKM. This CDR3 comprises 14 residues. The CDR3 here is CASSPGGRGDGYTF. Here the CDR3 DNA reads TGTGCCAGCAGCCCCGGGGGTAGGGGTGATGGCTACACCTTC.

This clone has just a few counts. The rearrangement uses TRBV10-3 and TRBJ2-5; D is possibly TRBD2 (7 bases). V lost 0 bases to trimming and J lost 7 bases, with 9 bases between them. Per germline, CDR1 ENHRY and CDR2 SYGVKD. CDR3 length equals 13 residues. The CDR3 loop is CAISESGGGTQYF. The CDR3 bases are TGTGCCATCAGTGAGTCGGGAGGGGGGACCCAGTACTTC.

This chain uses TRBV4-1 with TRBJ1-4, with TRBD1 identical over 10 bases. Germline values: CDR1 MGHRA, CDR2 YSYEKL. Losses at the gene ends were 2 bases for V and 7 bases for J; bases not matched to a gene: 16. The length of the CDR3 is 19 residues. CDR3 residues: CASSQYLGQGGTSGEKLFF. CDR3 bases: TGCGCCAGCAGCCAATACTTAGGACAGGGGGGTACGTCTGGTGAAAAACTGTTTTTT.

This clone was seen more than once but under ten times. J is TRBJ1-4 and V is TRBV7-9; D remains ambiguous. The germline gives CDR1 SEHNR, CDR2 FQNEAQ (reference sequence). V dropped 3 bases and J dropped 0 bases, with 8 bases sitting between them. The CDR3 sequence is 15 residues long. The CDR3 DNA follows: TGTGCCAGCAGCTTTCCTAGCACAACTAATGAAAAACTGTTTTTT. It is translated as CASSFPSTTNEKLFF. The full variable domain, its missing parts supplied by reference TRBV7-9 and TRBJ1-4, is DTGVSQNPRHKITKRGQNVTFRCDPISEHNRLYWYRQTLGQGPEFLTYFQNEAQLEKSRLLSDRFSAERPKGSFSTLEIQRTEQGDSAMYLCASSFPSTTNEKLFFGSGTQLSVL.

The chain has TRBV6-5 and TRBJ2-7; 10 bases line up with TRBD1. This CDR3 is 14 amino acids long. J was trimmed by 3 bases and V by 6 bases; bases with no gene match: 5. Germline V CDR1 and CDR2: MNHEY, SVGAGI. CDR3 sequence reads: CASRTGQGIYEQYF. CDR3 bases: TGTGCCAGCAGAACGGGACAGGGGATCTACGAGCAGTACTTC.

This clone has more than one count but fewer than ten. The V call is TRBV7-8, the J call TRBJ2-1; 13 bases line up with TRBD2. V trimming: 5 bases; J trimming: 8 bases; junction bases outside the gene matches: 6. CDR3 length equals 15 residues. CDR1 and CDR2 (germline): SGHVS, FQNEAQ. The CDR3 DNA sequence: TGTGCCAGCAGCCCGGGGACTAGCGGGAATGATGAGCAGTTCTTC. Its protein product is CASSPGTSGNDEQFF.

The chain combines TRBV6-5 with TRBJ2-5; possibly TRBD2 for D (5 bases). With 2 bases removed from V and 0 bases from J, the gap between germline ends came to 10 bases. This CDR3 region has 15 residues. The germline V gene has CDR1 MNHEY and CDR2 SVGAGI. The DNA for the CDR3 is TGTGCCAGCAGTTACGTTCCGGGGTACCAAGAGACCCAGTACTTC. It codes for CASSYVPGYQETQYF.

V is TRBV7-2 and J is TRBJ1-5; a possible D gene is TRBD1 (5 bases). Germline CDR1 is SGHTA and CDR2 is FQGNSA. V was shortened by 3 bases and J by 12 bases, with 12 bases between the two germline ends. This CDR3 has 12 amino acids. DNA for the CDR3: TGTGCCAGCAGCTTCCTGGACGGGGGCCAGCATTTT. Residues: CASSFLDGGQHF. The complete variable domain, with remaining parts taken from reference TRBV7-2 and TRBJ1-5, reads GAGVSQSPSNKVTEKGKDVELRCDPISGHTALYWYRQSLGQGLEFLIYFQGNSAPDKSGLPSDRFSAERTGGSVSTLTIQRTQQEDSAVYLCASSFLDGGQHFGDGTRLSIL.

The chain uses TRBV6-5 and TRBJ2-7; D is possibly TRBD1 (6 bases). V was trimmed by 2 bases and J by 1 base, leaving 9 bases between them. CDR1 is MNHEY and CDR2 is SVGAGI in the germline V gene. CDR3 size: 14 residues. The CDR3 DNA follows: TGTGCCAGCAGTTACGGAGGACAGTCCTACGAGCAGTACTTC. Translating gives CASSYGGQSYEQYF.

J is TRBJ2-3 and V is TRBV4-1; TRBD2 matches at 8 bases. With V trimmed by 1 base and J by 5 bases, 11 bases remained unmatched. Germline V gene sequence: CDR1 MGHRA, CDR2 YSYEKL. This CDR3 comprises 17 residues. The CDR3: CASSQAPPGLVIDTQYF. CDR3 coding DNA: TGCGCCAGCAGCCAAGCTCCTCCGGGACTAGTTATAGATACGCAGTATTTT.

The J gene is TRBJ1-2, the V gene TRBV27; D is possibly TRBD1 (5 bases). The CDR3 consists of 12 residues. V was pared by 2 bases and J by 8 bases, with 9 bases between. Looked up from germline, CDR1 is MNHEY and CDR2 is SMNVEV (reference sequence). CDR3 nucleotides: TGTGCCAGCAGTTTAACGGGGGAAGGCTACACCTTC. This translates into CASSLTGEGYTF.

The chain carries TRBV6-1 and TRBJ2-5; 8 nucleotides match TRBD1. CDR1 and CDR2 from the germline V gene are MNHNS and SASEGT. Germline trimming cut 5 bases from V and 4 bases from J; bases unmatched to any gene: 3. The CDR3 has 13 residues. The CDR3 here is CASSQDRAETQYF. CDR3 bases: TGTGCCAGCAGTCAGGACAGGGCAGAGACCCAGTACTTC.

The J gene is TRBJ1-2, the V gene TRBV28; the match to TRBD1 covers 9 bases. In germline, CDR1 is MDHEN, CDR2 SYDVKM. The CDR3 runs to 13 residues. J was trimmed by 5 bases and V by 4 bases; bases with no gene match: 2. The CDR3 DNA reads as TGTGCCAGCAGTTCGGGACAGGGTTATGGCTACACCTTC. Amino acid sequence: CASSSGQGYGYTF.

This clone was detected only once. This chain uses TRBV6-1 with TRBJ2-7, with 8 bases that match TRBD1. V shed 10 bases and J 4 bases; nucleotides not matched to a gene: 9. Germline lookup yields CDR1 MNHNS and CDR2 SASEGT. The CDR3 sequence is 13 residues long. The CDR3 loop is CAISGQGKYEQYF. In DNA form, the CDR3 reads TGTGCCATTTCCGGACAGGGAAAATACGAGCAGTACTTC.

The CDR3 nucleotides read TGTGCCAGCAGTTCCATTGACAATACTGAAGCTTTCTTT. Translating it yields CASSSIDNTEAFF. The chain combines TRBV28 with TRBJ1-1; D remains ambiguous. This CDR3 is 13 amino acids long. Germline V CDR1 and CDR2: MDHEN, SYDVKM. Trimming took 4 bases from V and 5 from J, leaving 11 bases between them.

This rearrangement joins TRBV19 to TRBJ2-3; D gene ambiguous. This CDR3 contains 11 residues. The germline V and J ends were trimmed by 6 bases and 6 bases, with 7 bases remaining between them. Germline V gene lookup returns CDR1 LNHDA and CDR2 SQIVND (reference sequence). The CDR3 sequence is CASSLSDTQYF. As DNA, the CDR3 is TGTGCCAGTAGCCTCTCCGATACGCAGTATTTT.

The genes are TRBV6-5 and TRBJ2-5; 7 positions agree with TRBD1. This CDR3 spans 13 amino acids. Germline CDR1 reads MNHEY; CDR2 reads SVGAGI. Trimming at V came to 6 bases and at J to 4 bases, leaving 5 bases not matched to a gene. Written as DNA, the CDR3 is TGTGCCAGCAGGGGGACAGCGAGAGAGACCCAGTACTTC. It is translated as CASRGTARETQYF.

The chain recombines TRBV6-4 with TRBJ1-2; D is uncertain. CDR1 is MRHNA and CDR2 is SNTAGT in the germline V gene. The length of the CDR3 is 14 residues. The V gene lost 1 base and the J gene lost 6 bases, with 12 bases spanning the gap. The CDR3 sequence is CASSDLGRSNGYTF. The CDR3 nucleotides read TGTGCCAGCAGTGACTTGGGGAGGAGTAATGGCTACACCTTC.

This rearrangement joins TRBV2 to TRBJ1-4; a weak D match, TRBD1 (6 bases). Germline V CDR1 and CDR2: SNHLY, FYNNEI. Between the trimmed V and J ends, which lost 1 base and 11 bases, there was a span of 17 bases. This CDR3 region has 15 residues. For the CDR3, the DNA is TGTGCCAGCAGTGAAGGCGATTTACAGGGATACAAACTGTTTTTT. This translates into CASSEGDLQGYKLFF.

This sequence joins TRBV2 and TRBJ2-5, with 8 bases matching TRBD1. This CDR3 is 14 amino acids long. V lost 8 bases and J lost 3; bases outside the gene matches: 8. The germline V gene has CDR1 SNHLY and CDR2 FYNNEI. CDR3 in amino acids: CASANRGFKETQYF. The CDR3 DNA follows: TGTGCCAGCGCCAACAGGGGGTTCAAAGAGACCCAGTACTTC.

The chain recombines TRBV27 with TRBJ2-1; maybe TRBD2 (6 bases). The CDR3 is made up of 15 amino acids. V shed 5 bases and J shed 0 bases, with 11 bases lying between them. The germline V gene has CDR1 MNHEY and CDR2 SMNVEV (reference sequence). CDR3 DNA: TGTGCCAGCAGTGTTGCGGAGGGCTCCTACAATGAGCAGTTCTTC. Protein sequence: CASSVAEGSYNEQFF.

CDR3: CATRVLGQGAYEQFF. The CDR3 DNA is TGTGCCACGAGAGTATTGGGACAGGGGGCCTATGAGCAGTTCTTC. The rearrangement uses TRBV15 and TRBJ2-1, with 12 bases lining up with TRBD1. The CDR3 contains 15 residues. Germline loops: CDR1 LNHNV, CDR2 YYDKDF (reference sequence). J gave up 8 bases and V 9 bases, and 11 bases lay outside the gene matches.

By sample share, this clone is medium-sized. DNA for the CDR3: TGTGCCAGCAGCTTATTGGGACTAGGGTCCTACAATGAGCAGTTCTTC. Translation: CASSLLGLGSYNEQFF. The V call is TRBV5-5, the J call TRBJ2-1; 8 positions agree with TRBD2. J was trimmed by 1 base and V by 2 bases; bases with no gene match: 5. Germline V gene sequence: CDR1 SGHKS, CDR2 YYEKEE (reference sequence). The CDR3 has 16 residues.

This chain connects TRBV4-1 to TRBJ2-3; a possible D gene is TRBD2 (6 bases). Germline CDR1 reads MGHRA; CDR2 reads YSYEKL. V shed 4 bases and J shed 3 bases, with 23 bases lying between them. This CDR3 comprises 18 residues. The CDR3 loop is CASSPLISIGLHTDTQYF. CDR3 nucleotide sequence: TGCGCCAGCAGCCCCCTTATCAGCATAGGACTACATACAGATACGCAGTATTTT.

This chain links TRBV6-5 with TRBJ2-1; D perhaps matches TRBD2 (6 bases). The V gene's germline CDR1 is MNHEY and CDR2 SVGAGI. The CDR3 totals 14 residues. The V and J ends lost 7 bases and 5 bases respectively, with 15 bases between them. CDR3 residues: CASTDAGTHNEQFF. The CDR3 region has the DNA TGTGCCAGCACCGACGCCGGGACTCACAATGAGCAGTTCTTC.

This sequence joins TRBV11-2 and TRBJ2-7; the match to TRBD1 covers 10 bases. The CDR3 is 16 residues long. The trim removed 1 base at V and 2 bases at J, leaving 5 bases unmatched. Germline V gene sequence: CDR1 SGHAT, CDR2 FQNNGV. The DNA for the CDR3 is TGTGCCAGCAGCTTAGTCACCGGGACAGGGGCCTACGAGCAGTACTTC. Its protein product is CASSLVTGTGAYEQYF.

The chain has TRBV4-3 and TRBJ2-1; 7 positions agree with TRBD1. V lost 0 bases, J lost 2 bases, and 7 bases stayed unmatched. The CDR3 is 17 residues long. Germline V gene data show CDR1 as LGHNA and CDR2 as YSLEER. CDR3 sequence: CASSQDKWGQTYNEQFF. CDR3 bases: TGCGCCAGCAGCCAAGATAAATGGGGACAGACCTACAATGAGCAGTTCTTC.

The chain's CDR3 is CASRTGTSGRAGDTQYF. CDR3 nucleotides: TGTGCCAGCAGAACCGGGACTAGCGGGAGGGCCGGGGATACGCAGTATTTT. V gene TRBV28 combines with J gene TRBJ2-3; 16 bases map to TRBD2. There are 17 residues in the CDR3. Germline CDR1 and CDR2: MDHEN and SYDVKM. The junction had 9 bases not matched to a gene; V was cut back by 6 bases and J by 6 bases.